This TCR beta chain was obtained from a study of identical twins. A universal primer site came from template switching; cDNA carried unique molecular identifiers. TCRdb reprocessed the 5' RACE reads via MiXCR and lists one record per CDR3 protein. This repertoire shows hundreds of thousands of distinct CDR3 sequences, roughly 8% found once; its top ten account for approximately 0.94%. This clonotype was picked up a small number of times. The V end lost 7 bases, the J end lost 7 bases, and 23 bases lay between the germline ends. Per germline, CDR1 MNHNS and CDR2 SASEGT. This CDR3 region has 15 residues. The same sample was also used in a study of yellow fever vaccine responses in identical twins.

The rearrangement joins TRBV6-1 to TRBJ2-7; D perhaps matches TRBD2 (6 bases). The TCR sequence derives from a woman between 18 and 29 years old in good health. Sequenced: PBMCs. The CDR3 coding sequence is TGTGCCAGCACGCCGTCGAGCGGGCCCTTAGGTGAGCAGTACTTC. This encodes CASTPSSGPLGEQYF.